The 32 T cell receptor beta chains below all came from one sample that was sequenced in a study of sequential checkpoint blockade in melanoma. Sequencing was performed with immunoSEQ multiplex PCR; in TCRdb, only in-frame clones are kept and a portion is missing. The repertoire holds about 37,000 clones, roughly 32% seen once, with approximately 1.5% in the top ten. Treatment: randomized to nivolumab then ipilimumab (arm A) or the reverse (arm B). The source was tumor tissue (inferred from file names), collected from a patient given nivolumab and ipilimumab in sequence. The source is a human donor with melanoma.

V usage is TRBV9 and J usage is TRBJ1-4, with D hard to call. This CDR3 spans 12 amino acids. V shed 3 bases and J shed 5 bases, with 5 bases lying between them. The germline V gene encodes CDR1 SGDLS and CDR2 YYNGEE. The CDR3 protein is CASSAPNEKLFF. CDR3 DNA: TGTGCCAGCAGCGCCCCAAATGAAAAACTGTTTTTT.

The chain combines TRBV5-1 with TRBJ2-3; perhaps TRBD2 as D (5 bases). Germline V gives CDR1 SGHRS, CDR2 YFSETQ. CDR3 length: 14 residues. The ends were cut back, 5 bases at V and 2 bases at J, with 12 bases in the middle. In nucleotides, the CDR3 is TGCGCCAGCAGTTATGACTACGTCACAGATACGCAGTATTTT. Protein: CASSYDYVTDTQYF.

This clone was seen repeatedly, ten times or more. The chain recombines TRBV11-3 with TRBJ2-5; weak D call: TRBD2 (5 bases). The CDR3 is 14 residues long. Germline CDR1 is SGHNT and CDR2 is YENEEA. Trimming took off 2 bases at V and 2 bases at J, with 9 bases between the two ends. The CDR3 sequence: CASSLRTSQETQYF. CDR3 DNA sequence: TGTGCCAGCAGCTTACGGACTTCGCAAGAGACCCAGTACTTC.

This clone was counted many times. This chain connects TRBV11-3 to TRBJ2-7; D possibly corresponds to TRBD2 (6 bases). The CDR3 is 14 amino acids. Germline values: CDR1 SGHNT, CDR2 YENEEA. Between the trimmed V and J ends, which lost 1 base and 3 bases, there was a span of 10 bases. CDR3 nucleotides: TGTGCCAGCAGCTTAGGGAGGGTAGGCTACGAGCAGTACTTC. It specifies CASSLGRVGYEQYF.

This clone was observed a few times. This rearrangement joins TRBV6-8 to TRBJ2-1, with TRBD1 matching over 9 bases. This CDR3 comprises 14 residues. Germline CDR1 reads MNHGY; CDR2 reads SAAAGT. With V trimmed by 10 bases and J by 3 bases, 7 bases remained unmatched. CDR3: CAISPDRGYNEQFF. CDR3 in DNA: TGTGCCATCAGCCCGGACAGGGGCTACAATGAGCAGTTCTTC.

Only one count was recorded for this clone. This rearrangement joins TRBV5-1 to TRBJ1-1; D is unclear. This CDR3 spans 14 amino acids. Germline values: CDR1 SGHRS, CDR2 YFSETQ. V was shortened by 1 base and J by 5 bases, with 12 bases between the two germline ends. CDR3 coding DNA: TGCGCCAGCAGCTTGATTAGAGGAAGTACTGAAGCTTTCTTT. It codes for CASSLIRGSTEAFF.

The CDR3 nucleotides read TGTGCCAGCAGCAATACAGGGGCCCGAAACGAAGCTTTCTTT. It codes for CASSNTGARNEAFF. The chain combines TRBV27 with TRBJ1-1, with 7 positions matching TRBD1. Germline V CDR1 and CDR2: MNHEY, SMNVEV (reference sequence). CDR3 length: 14 amino acids. V trimming: 6 bases; J trimming: 8 bases; junction bases outside the gene matches: 12.

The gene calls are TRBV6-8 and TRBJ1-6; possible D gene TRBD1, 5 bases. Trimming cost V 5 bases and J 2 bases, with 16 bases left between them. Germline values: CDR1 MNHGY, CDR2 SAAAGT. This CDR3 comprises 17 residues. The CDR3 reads CASSMGLRGAYNSPLHF. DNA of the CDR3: TGTGCCAGCAGTATGGGCCTACGGGGGGCCTATAATTCACCCCTCCACTTT.

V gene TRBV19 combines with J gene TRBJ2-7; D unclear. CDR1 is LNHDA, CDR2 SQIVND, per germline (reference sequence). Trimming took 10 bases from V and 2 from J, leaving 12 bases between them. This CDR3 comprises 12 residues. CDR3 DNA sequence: TGTGCCACCGCCGGCGATACCTACGAGCAGTACTTC. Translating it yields CATAGDTYEQYF.

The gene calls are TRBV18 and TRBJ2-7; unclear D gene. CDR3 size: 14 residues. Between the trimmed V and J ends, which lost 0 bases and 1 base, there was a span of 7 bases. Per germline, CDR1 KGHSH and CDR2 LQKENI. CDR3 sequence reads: CASSPPTTSYEQYF. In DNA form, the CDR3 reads TGTGCCAGCTCACCACCGACAACTTCCTACGAGCAGTACTTC.

As DNA, the CDR3 is TGCGCCAGCAGTCAACCGGGACGGTGTTTATACAATGAGCAGTTCTTC. This translates into CASSQPGRCLYNEQFF. The chain joins TRBV23-1 to TRBJ2-1, with D possibly called TRBD1 or TRBD2 (5 bases each). TRBV23-1 is flagged as an ORF with uncertain function. This CDR3 has 16 amino acids. Trimming took off 2 bases at V and 4 bases at J, with 15 bases between the two ends.

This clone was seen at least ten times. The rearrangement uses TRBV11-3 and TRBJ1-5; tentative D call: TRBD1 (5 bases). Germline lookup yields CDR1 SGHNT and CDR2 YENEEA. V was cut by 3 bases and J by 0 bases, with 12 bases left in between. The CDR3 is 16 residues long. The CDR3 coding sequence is TGTGCCAGCAGCTTGGGGGGAACAGGTAGCAATCAGCCCCAGCATTTT. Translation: CASSLGGTGSNQPQHF.

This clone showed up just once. This chain's CDR3 is CASSLATAAQETQYF. CDR3 nucleotide sequence: TGCGCCAGCAGCTTGGCCACGGCGGCCCAAGAGACCCAGTACTTC. This chain joins TRBV5-1 and TRBJ2-5, with D unclear. V dropped 0 bases and J dropped 1 base, with 10 bases sitting between them. CDR3 length: 15 amino acids. The germline V gene encodes CDR1 SGHRS and CDR2 YFSETQ.

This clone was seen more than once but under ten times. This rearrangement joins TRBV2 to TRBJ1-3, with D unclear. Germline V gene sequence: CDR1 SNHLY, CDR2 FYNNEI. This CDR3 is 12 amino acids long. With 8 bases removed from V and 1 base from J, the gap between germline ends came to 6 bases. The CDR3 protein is CASGQSGNTIYF. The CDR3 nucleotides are TGTGCCAGCGGGCAGTCTGGAAACACCATATATTTT.

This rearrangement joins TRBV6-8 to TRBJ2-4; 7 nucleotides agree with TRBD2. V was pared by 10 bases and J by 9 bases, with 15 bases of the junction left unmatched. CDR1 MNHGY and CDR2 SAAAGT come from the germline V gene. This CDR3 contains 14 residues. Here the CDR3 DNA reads TGTGCCATCAGCCCCGGGGCGGGGGAGGGCATTCAGTACTTC. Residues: CAISPGAGEGIQYF.

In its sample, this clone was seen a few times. The CDR3 DNA reads TGTGCCAGCAGCTTAAATTTCGGGGTCGGCACCGGGGAGCTGTTTTTT. Amino acid sequence: CASSLNFGVGTGELFF. The rearrangement uses TRBV11-3 and TRBJ2-2; possibly TRBD2 for D (5 bases). The length of the CDR3 is 16 residues. The V gene lost 2 bases and the J gene lost 4 bases, with 14 bases spanning the gap. Germline lookup yields CDR1 SGHNT and CDR2 YENEEA.

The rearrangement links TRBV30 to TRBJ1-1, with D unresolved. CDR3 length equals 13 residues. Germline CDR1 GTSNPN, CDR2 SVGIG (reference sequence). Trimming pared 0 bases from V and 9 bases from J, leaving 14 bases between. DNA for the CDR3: TGTGCCTGGAGTGTCGCCGGACCGGGGAAAGCTTTCTTT. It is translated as CAWSVAGPGKAFF.

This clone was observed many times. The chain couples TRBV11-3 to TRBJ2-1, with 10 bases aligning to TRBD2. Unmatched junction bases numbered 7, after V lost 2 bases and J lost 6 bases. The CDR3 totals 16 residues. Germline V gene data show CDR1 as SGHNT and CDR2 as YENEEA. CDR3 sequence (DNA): TGTGCCAGCAGCTTACAAGCGGGAGGGATAGGCAATGAGCAGTTCTTC. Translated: CASSLQAGGIGNEQFF.

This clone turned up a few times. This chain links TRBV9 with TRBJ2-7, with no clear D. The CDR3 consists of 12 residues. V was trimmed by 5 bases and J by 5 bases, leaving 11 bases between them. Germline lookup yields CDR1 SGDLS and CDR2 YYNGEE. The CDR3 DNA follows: TGTGCCAGCAGTGTGGTTTGGGACGAGCAGTACTTC. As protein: CASSVVWDEQYF.

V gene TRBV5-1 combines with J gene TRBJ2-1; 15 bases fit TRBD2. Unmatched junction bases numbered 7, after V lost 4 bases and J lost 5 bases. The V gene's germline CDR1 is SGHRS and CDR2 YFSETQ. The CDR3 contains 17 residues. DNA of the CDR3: TGCGCCAGCAGCCCTCGGACTAGCGGGAGGGCCAACAATGAGCAGTTCTTC. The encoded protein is CASSPRTSGRANNEQFF.

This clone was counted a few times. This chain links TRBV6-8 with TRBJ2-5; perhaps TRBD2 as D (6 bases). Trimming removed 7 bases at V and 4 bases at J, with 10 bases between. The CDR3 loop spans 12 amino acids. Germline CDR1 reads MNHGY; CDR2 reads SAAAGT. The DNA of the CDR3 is TGTGCCAGCAAGCCAGCGGGAGAGACCCAGTACTTC. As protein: CASKPAGETQYF.

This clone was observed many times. In DNA form, the CDR3 reads TGCGCCAGCAGCCAAGAAGGGGACGGGAACACTGAAGCTTTCTTT. It codes for CASSQEGDGNTEAFF. The V gene is TRBV4-1, the J gene TRBJ1-1; a weak D match, TRBD1 (5 bases). This CDR3 contains 15 residues. Trimming cost V 0 bases and J 1 base, with 9 bases left between them. Per germline, CDR1 MGHRA and CDR2 YSYEKL.

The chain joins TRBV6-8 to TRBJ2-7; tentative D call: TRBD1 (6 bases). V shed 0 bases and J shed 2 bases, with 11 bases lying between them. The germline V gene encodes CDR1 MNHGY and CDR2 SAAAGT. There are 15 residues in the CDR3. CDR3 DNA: TGTGCCAGCAGTTACTCGAGATCAGGGGCCTACGAGCAGTACTTC. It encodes CASSYSRSGAYEQYF.

The CDR3 protein is CASSPHQGMGTEAFF. The CDR3 nucleotides read TGTGCCAGCTCACCTCATCAGGGCATGGGCACTGAAGCTTTCTTT. J is TRBJ1-1 and V is TRBV18, with a possible D match to TRBD1 (5 bases). Germline lookup yields CDR1 KGHSH and CDR2 LQKENI. The CDR3 runs to 15 residues. Between the trimmed V and J ends, which lost 3 bases and 4 bases, there was a span of 15 bases.

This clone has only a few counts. Here the CDR3 reads CAWSVTGVGTEAFF. The DNA of the CDR3 is TGTGCCTGGAGTGTAACAGGGGTCGGCACTGAAGCTTTCTTT. The J gene is TRBJ1-1, the V gene TRBV30; 7 nucleotides match TRBD1. Germline V gene data show CDR1 as GTSNPN and CDR2 as SVGIG (reference sequence). The length of the CDR3 is 14 residues. V was pared by 0 bases and J by 4 bases, with 5 bases of the junction left unmatched.

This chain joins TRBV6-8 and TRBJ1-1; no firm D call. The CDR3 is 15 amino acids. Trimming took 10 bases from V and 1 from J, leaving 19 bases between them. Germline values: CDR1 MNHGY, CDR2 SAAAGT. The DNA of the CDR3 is TGTGCCACCCAGACGGGAGGGAGGTGGAACACTGAAGCTTTCTTT. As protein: CATQTGGRWNTEAFF.

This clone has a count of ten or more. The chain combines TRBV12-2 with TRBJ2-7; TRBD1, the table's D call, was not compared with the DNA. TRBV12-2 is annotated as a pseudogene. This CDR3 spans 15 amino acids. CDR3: CVRGKNRGRVNEQYF. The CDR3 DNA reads TGTGTCAGAGGGAAAAACAGGGGGCGAGTAAACGAGCAGTACTTC.

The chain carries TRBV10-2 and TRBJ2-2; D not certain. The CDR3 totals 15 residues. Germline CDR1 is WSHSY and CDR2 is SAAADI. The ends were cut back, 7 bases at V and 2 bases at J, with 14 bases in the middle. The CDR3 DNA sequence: TGCGCCAGCAAAGGGATGATACTTAACACCGGGGAGCTGTTTTTT. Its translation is CASKGMILNTGELFF.

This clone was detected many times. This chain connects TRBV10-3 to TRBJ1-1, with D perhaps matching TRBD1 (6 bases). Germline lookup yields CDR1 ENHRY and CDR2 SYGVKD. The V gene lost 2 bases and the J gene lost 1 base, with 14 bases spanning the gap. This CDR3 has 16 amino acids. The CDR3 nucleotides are TGTGCCATCAGTGAGAAACCCGGACAGCCGAACACTGAAGCTTTCTTT. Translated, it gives CAISEKPGQPNTEAFF.

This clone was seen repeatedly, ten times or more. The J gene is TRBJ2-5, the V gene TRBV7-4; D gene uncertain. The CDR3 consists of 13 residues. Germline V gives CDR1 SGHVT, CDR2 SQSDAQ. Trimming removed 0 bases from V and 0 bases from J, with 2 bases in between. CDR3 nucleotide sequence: TGTGCCAGCAGCTTAGCGCACCAAGAGACCCAGTACTTC. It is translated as CASSLAHQETQYF.

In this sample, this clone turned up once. DNA for the CDR3: TGTGCCAGCAGCCTCCCCGGGACAGGGGGTTTTGATGAGCAGTTCTTC. Its protein is CASSLPGTGGFDEQFF. The rearrangement links TRBV25-1 to TRBJ2-1, with 11 nucleotides matching TRBD1. The CDR3 contains 16 residues. V shed 6 bases and J 8 bases; nucleotides not matched to a gene: 12. The germline CDR1 and CDR2 sequences are MGHDK and SYGVNS.

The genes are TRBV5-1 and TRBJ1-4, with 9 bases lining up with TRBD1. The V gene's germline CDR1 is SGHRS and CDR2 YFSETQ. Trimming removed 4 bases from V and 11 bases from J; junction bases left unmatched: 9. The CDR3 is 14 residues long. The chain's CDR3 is CASSADGTGHKLFF. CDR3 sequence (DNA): TGCGCCAGCAGCGCCGATGGGACAGGGCACAAACTGTTTTTT.